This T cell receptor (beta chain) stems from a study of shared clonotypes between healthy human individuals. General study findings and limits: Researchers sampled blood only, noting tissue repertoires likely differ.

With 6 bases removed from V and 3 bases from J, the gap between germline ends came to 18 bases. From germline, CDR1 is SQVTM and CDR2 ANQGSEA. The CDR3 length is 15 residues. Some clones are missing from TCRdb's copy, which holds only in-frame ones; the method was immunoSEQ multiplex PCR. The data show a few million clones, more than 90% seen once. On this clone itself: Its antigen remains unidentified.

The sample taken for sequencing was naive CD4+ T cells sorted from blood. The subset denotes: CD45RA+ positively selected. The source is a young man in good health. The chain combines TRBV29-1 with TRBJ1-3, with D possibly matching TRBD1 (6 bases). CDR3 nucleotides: TGCAGCGTCCACGGGGGCCTGGGAGGTGGAAACACCATATATTTT. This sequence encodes CSVHGGLGGGNTIYF.